One TCR beta chain is described in this entry. What this receptor recognizes is not known. Per-base qualities were not stored, and no clone one base away is much larger. Collaborating institutions collected whole blood in K2EDTA tubes following their own protocols. For TCRbeta analysis, collaborator samples were shipped as frozen whole blood, as isolated PBMCs, or as DNA extracted from either sample type. These data originate in a study of blood T cell repertoires in COVID-19 (dated by TCRdb to the early 2020s). Regarding the research as a whole: Samples covering the acute and convalescent phases of COVID-19 were provided by collaborators in the United States, Italy and Spain. The material from the prospective study consisted of cDNA or gDNA derived from T cells, B-cell-depleted T cells, or PBMCs. Deeply sampled blood TCRbeta repertoires from subjects exposed to, actively infected with, or recovered from COVID-19 were included in the dataset. A freely available public database, intended as a resource for researchers studying the immune response to SARS-CoV-2, is where the repertoires were released. The samples were drawn from two sources: the first 160 participants of the ongoing ImmuneRACE study, and fewer than 1,500 subjects contributed by 6 global collaborators. Sample metadata almost always included a de-identified subject ID, COVID-19 status, age in years and sex. HLA class I and class II types, where available, came from metadata supplied by the sample provider rather than from assay-based typing. The investigation overall reported the following: How much clinical and demographic metadata was included differed by source and by participant, and the metadata was provided uncurated.

TCRbeta CDR3 regions were amplified from genomic DNA by means of the immunoSEQ Assay, a bias-controlled multiplex PCR. Per the authors' processing: Within the assay, amplification of reference gene primers was used to estimate how many nucleated cells each sample contained. To quantify the absolute abundance of each unique TCRbeta CDR3 rearrangement, sequence reads were collapsed and filtered. Productive Simpson clonality was computed per sample as the square root of Simpson's diversity index over productive rearrangements. TCRdb limited this immuneACCESS table to in-frame rearrangements with V and J called. A share of clones is missing; checked studies link under half to unresolved V genes, and the rest is unexplained. That table furnishes V, J and clone size, whereas the DNA furnished D and trimming. The sample contains some 170,000 clones, roughly 88% of them found a single time. The biggest ten clones account for more than 7% of the sample.

Relative to germline, V is missing 0 bases and J is missing 5 bases, with 3 bases of the junction outside any gene match. CDR1 and CDR2 are drawn from the germline V gene: SGDLS, YYNGEE. The CDR3 measures 15 amino acids from cysteine to phenylalanine. Here the CDR3 DNA is all that survives: 45 bases in frame from base 1. This chain joins TRBV9 to TRBJ2-1, and 9 junction bases match TRBD2. Material for sequencing was peripheral blood. The TCR comes from an elderly woman with active or convalescent COVID-19. The sequence in DNA is TGTGCCAGCAGCGTAGGCGGGGGGGCGGACAATGAGCAGTTCTTC. This translates into CASSVGGGADNEQFF.